A single sample is the source of the 8 T cell receptor beta chains below, sequenced in a study of metastatic and nonmetastatic thyroid tumors. TCRdb reassembled clones from the PCR reads with MiXCR. The sample has under 40,000 clones, over 15% seen once. No patient had received any treatment before thyroid surgery. The specimen was blood. All receptors come from a female donor with papillary thyroid cancer or a benign thyroid nodule (not recorded which). Some clones in this sample may be carry-over from other donors' samples.

This clone was observed many times. J is TRBJ2-1 and V is TRBV7-9; no firm D call. V lost 1 base to trimming and J lost 0 bases, with 4 bases between them. The CDR3 covers 14 residues. The V gene's germline CDR1 is SEHNR and CDR2 FQNEAQ (reference sequence). The CDR3 sequence: CASSLVSSYNEQFF. CDR3 DNA sequence: TGTGCCAGCAGCTTAGTTAGCTCCTACAATGAGCAGTTCTTC.

The chain uses TRBV3-1 and TRBJ2-4, with D possibly matching TRBD2 (6 bases). The DNA end favors TRBJ2-1, so the J call may be wrong. The germline gives CDR1 LGHDT, CDR2 YNNKEL (reference sequence). The CDR3 length is 15 residues. CDR3 nucleotides: TGTGCCAGCAGCCAAGGACTAGAGGATTACAATGAGCAGTTCTTC. Protein product: CASSQGLEDYNEQFF.

This clone was detected ten times or more. This chain joins TRBV20-1 and TRBJ2-3; the match to TRBD2 covers 10 bases. This CDR3 region has 16 residues. Per the germline V gene, CDR1 is DFQATT and CDR2 is SNEGSKA (reference sequence). J lost 2 bases, V lost 0 bases, and 5 bases had no gene match. The CDR3 here is CSARDGLAGVTDTQYF. Here the CDR3 DNA reads TGCAGTGCTAGAGATGGGCTAGCGGGAGTCACAGATACGCAGTATTTT.

This clone was seen repeatedly, ten times or more. The chain joins TRBV20-1 to TRBJ2-1; 7 positions match TRBD2. The V and J ends lost 7 bases and 6 bases, in that order; junction bases with no gene match: 3. The CDR3 is made up of 11 amino acids. Germline CDR1 is DFQATT and CDR2 is SNEGSKA (reference sequence). CDR3 sequence (DNA): TGCAGTGGAGCGGGGCCCAATGAGCAGTTCTTC. As protein: CSGAGPNEQFF.

In its sample, this clone ranks as medium-sized. The chain employs TRBV19 and TRBJ1-5; D gene uncertain. This CDR3 spans 13 amino acids. V dropped 3 bases and J dropped 11 bases, with 14 bases sitting between them. Germline CDR1 LNHDA, CDR2 SQIVND (reference sequence). The CDR3 is CASSMKPFTAQHF. CDR3 coding DNA: TGTGCCAGTAGTATGAAGCCTTTCACGGCCCAGCATTTT.

The V and J genes are TRBV6-4 and TRBJ2-3, with no clear D. Trimming took off 3 bases at V and 6 bases at J, with 10 bases between the two ends. The germline gives CDR1 MRHNA, CDR2 SNTAGT. CDR3 length equals 13 residues. Here the CDR3 reads CASSEGNWDTQYF. In DNA form, the CDR3 reads TGTGCCAGCAGTGAGGGCAACTGGGATACGCAGTATTTT.

A few counts support this clone. Its ends do not fully match the called genes, so a read error is possible. This chain links TRBV24-1 with TRBJ2-5; 8 nucleotides align to TRBD2. Germline CDR1 is KGHDR and CDR2 is SFDVKD. The CDR3 runs 16 residues. CDR3 nucleotide sequence: TGCGCCACCAGTGATTTAGGCCTAGCGGGCTTGGAGAACCAGTACTTC. As protein: CATSDLGLAGLENQYF.

There are many counts of this clone. This chain links TRBV20-1 with TRBJ1-4; D remains unclear. Trimming stripped 0 bases from V and 4 bases from J, with 24 bases between. The CDR3 has 19 residues. Germline V gene data show CDR1 as DFQATT and CDR2 as SNEGSKA (reference sequence). The CDR3 DNA sequence: TGCAGTGCTAGAGAGGAATCTCCCGCTTGGACTGTCCTTAATGAAAAACTGTTTTTT. The encoded protein is CSAREESPAWTVLNEKLFF.